Below, 27 T cell receptor beta chains from the same sample are listed, as sequenced in a study of T cells in Graves' hyperthyroidism and ophthalmopathy. What was amplified from RNA transcripts were TCR beta CDR3 regions. Researchers ran a first-round RT-PCR on the TCR CDR3 using the HTBI primer set. TCRdb re-called the multiplex PCR reads with MiXCR, one entry per CDR3 protein. Of 370,000 or so distinct CDR3 sequences in the sample, roughly 13% were seen once. Sequenced sample: blood. Every receptor here comes from a man under 40 with Graves' hyperthyroidism that later progressed to Graves' ophthalmopathy.

Notes on this clonotype: A clone one base away is much larger, so this may be a read error. The CDR3 carries no conserved terminal phenylalanine or tryptophan, so it likely arises from a read error. This rearrangement joins TRBV11-2 to TRBJ2-3; 7 bases line up with TRBD2. Germline CDR1 reads SGHAT; CDR2 reads FQNNGV. CDR3 size: 15 residues. J lost 2 bases, V lost 5 bases, and 7 bases had no gene match. CDR3 DNA: TGTGCCAGCAGCCTACCTCGGGGGGTCACAGATACGCAGTATCTT. Its protein is CASSLPRGVTDTQYL.

This chain joins TRBV25-1 and TRBJ2-3, with D possibly being TRBD2 (7 bases). Germline V gene sequence: CDR1 MGHDK, CDR2 SYGVNS. Trimming cost V 0 bases and J 1 base, with 11 bases left between them. The CDR3 is made up of 16 amino acids. The CDR3 nucleotides are TGTGCCAGCAGTGAATATGAGGGGGGGGGCACAGATACGCAGTATTTT. Protein: CASSEYEGGGTDTQYF.

This clonotype has at least ten counts. This chain joins TRBV28 and TRBJ2-5; D possibly corresponds to TRBD2 (5 bases). Germline V CDR1 and CDR2: MDHEN, SYDVKM. Between the trimmed V and J ends, which lost 5 bases and 5 bases, there was a span of 12 bases. The length of the CDR3 is 13 residues. The CDR3 spells CASSLGREETQYF. The CDR3, as DNA: TGTGCCAGCAGTCTTGGTAGGGAGGAGACCCAGTACTTC.

This clonotype was seen repeatedly, ten times or more. The V gene is TRBV10-3, the J gene TRBJ2-7; the D call may be TRBD1 or TRBD2 (5 bases each). The V end lost 6 bases, the J end lost 1 base, and 10 bases lay between the germline ends. The CDR3 consists of 13 residues. Per germline, CDR1 ENHRY and CDR2 SYGVKD. CDR3 protein: CAIRGRLSYEQYF. The CDR3 DNA sequence: TGTGCCATCAGGGGACGCCTGTCCTACGAGCAGTACTTC.

This clonotype has at least ten counts. The chain has TRBV7-9 and TRBJ2-5; the D call may be TRBD1 or TRBD2 (5 bases each). The germline V gene encodes CDR1 SEHNR and CDR2 FQNEAQ (reference sequence). CDR3 size: 11 residues. Trimming pared 8 bases from V and 2 bases from J, leaving 6 bases between. The CDR3 DNA is TGTGCCAGCGGGGGACAAGAGACCCAGTACTTC. This sequence encodes CASGGQETQYF.

This clonotype was recorded at least ten times. V gene TRBV11-1 combines with J gene TRBJ1-2; D call uncertain. V lost 2 bases and J 1 base, leaving 8 bases between the germline ends. Germline lookup yields CDR1 SGHAT and CDR2 FQDESV (reference sequence). The CDR3 has 14 amino acids. The CDR3 loop is CASSLSQNNYGYTF. The CDR3 DNA reads TGTGCCAGCAGCTTAAGTCAGAATAACTATGGCTACACCTTC.

This clonotype was seen ten or more times. The chain couples TRBV12-3 or TRBV12-4 to TRBJ2-3, with D unresolved. Trimming took off 5 bases at V and 6 bases at J, with 6 bases between the two ends. The CDR3 loop spans 11 amino acids. The CDR3 region is CASSPHDTQYF. The CDR3 DNA sequence: TGTGCCAGCAGTCCCCACGATACGCAGTATTTT.

This clonotype was recorded a few times. This chain uses TRBV10-2 with TRBJ2-5, with D maybe TRBD2 (6 bases). The CDR3 runs 14 residues. With 4 bases removed from V and 2 bases from J, the gap between germline ends came to 11 bases. Germline V lookup: CDR1 WSHSY, CDR2 SAAADI. The CDR3 spells CASSGGVPQETQYF. CDR3 in DNA: TGCGCCAGCAGTGGCGGGGTCCCACAAGAGACCCAGTACTTC.

This clonotype has just a few counts. J is TRBJ2-5 and V is TRBV29-1, with D perhaps assigned TRBD1 or TRBD2 (5 bases each). CDR1 is SQVTM, CDR2 ANQGSEA, per germline. Trimming took off 2 bases at V and 0 bases at J, with 10 bases between the two ends. The CDR3 loop spans 14 amino acids. CDR3 nucleotides: TGCAGCGTTGAACTCCGGGGCCACCAAGAGACCCAGTACTTC. Translation: CSVELRGHQETQYF.

This clonotype came up many times. This chain uses TRBV27 with TRBJ2-3, with 7 bases that match TRBD2. The V gene end was trimmed by 6 bases and the J gene end by 2 bases; junction bases not matched to a gene: 5. There are 14 residues in the CDR3. CDR1 and CDR2 (germline): MNHEY, SMNVEV (reference sequence). The CDR3 loop reads CASRPGLFTDTQYF. The CDR3 DNA is TGTGCCAGCAGGCCGGGACTATTCACAGATACGCAGTATTTT.

This clonotype was observed many times. V and J are TRBV7-9 and TRBJ2-7, with D maybe TRBD1 (6 bases). Trimming removed 4 bases from V and 1 base from J, with 14 bases in between. There are 15 residues in the CDR3. Germline V lookup: CDR1 SEHNR, CDR2 FQNEAQ (reference sequence). CDR3 sequence (DNA): TGTGCCAGCAGCTATCAAAGGGACACGTCCTACGAGCAGTACTTC. Residues: CASSYQRDTSYEQYF.

This clonotype came up many times. V gene TRBV12-3 or TRBV12-4 combines with J gene TRBJ1-4; 8 nucleotides match TRBD1. J gave up 7 bases and V 7 bases, and 8 bases lay outside the gene matches. The CDR3 is 14 amino acids. The DNA for the CDR3 is TGTGCCAGCACCCGGACAGGGATTGGTGAAAAACTGTTTTTT. Translated, it gives CASTRTGIGEKLFF.

The rearrangement links TRBV4-1 to TRBJ2-5; maybe TRBD1 (5 bases). V lost 8 bases and J lost 1, with 23 bases in between. This CDR3 spans 17 amino acids. Germline CDR1 MGHRA, CDR2 YSYEKL. The CDR3 loop reads CASRTRSTDQLQETQYF. In nucleotides, the CDR3 is TGCGCCAGCCGCACCCGGTCGACAGACCAACTCCAAGAGACCCAGTACTTC.

This clonotype has a count of ten or more. The gene calls are TRBV10-3 and TRBJ1-2; D call uncertain. The CDR3 sequence is 11 residues long. Germline CDR1 reads ENHRY; CDR2 reads SYGVKD. Deletions cut 0 bases from V and 8 bases from J, with 4 bases between. The DNA for the CDR3 is TGTGCCATCAGTGAGTCCCGGGGCTACACCTTC. As protein: CAISESRGYTF.

The CDR3 sequence is CASSMGPGGRGQPQHF. The CDR3 DNA reads as TGTGCCAGCAGCATGGGTCCAGGGGGCCGGGGACAGCCCCAGCATTTT. The chain employs TRBV3-1 and TRBJ1-5; TRBD1 matches at 8 bases. CDR3 length: 16 amino acids. After removal of 5 bases from V and 7 bases from J, the junction contained 13 bases not matched to a gene. Germline V CDR1 and CDR2: LGHDT, YNNKEL (reference sequence).

In its sample, this clonotype was seen many times. The chain combines TRBV2 with TRBJ1-5, with D maybe TRBD1 (5 bases). Germline V gene data show CDR1 as SNHLY and CDR2 as FYNNEI. The ends were cut back, 6 bases at V and 0 bases at J, with 9 bases in the middle. The CDR3 has 14 residues. For the CDR3, the DNA is TGTGCCAGCAGCTGGGACGGTAGCAATCAGCCCCAGCATTTT. Translation: CASSWDGSNQPQHF.

In this sample, this clonotype turned up a few times. The rearrangement links TRBV5-8 to TRBJ1-5, with a possible D match to TRBD1 (6 bases). Looked up from germline, CDR1 is SGHTS and CDR2 is YDEGEE. The CDR3 spans 15 residues. The V end lost 4 bases, the J end lost 4 bases, and 15 bases lay between the germline ends. The CDR3 nucleotides read TGTGCCAGCAGCCCTCTGGCAGGGGCGAATCAGCCCCAGCATTTT. It encodes CASSPLAGANQPQHF.

The V gene is TRBV5-6, the J gene TRBJ2-3, with a possible D match to TRBD2 (6 bases). The CDR3 spans 14 residues. Trimming cost V 0 bases and J 9 bases, with 14 bases left between them. CDR1 SGHDT and CDR2 YYEEEE come from the germline V gene. CDR3 sequence reads: CASSLAFVLATQYF. CDR3 coding DNA: TGTGCCAGCAGCTTGGCCTTTGTGCTAGCGACGCAGTATTTT.

The sample holds many counts of this clonotype. The chain has TRBV6-4 and TRBJ1-2; 8 nucleotides match TRBD1. Germline CDR1 and CDR2: MRHNA and SNTAGT. V lost 3 bases and J lost 4; bases outside the gene matches: 16. The CDR3 has 18 residues. The CDR3, as DNA: TGTGCCAGCAGTGAAAACTGGGACTCCGGGACAGGAGTCTATGGCTACACCTTC. This sequence encodes CASSENWDSGTGVYGYTF.

This clonotype has a count of ten or more. The chain has TRBV30 and TRBJ2-7; D is possibly TRBD1 (6 bases). The V end lost 2 bases, the J end lost 2 bases, and 7 bases lay between the germline ends. The CDR3 runs 12 residues. Germline V CDR1 and CDR2: GTSNPN, SVGIG (reference sequence). CDR3 nucleotide sequence: TGTGCCTGGAGTAGGGGGACCTACGAGCAGTACTTC. It yields the protein CAWSRGTYEQYF.

This chain connects TRBV30 to TRBJ2-1; 10 bases match TRBD1. The junction had 7 bases not matched to a gene; V was cut back by 2 bases and J by 9 bases. The V gene's germline CDR1 is GTSNPN and CDR2 SVGIG (reference sequence). CDR3 length equals 14 residues. The CDR3 DNA follows: TGTGCCTGGAGTACCGGACAGGGGGTTAGTGAGCAGTTCTTC. Its translation is CAWSTGQGVSEQFF.

The DNA for the CDR3 is TGTGCCAGCAGCTGGGGACAGGGCTCGAACACCGGGGAGCTGTTTTTT. Amino acid sequence: CASSWGQGSNTGELFF. The chain combines TRBV7-6 with TRBJ2-2, with 9 bases that match TRBD1. Germline V gene sequence: CDR1 SGHVS, CDR2 FNYEAQ. With 4 bases clipped from V and 0 bases from J, the junction kept 3 bases outside the gene matches. The CDR3 sequence is 16 residues long.

There are many counts of this clonotype. The J gene is TRBJ2-5, the V gene TRBV7-8; possible D gene TRBD2, 6 bases. The CDR3 contains 14 residues. The ends were cut back, 1 base at V and 0 bases at J, with 6 bases in the middle. The germline V gene has CDR1 SGHVS and CDR2 FQNEAQ. In DNA form, the CDR3 reads TGTGCCAGCAGCTTAGGGACTAACCAAGAGACCCAGTACTTC. Its translation is CASSLGTNQETQYF. The full variable domain, in which reference TRBV7-8 and TRBJ2-5 provide the parts outside the CDR3, is GAGVSQSPRYKVAKRGQDVALRCDPISGHVSLFWYQQALGQGPEFLTYFQNEAQLDKSGLPSDRFFAERPEGSVSTLKIQRTQQEDSAVYLCASSLGTNQETQYFGPGTRLLVL.

Points on this clonotype: This clone may be a read error of a much larger clone one base away. This chain connects TRBV6-1 to TRBJ1-6; D unclear. Trimming removed 6 bases at V and 4 bases at J, with 4 bases between. CDR1 and CDR2 from the germline V gene are MNHNS and SASEGT. CDR3 length: 12 residues. CDR3 loop: CASSKYNSPLHF. Written as DNA, the CDR3 is TGTGCCAGCAGCAAATATAATTCACCCCTCCACTTT.

This clonotype showed up many times. J is TRBJ1-5 and V is TRBV7-8; 12 positions agree with TRBD1. Germline CDR1 reads SGHVS; CDR2 reads FQNEAQ. The CDR3 runs to 16 residues. V gave up 4 bases and J gave up 5 bases; unmatched junction bases: 6. In DNA form, the CDR3 reads TGTGCCAGCAGCTCTAGGGGACAGGGGGCTTATCAGCCCCAGCATTTT. Protein sequence: CASSSRGQGAYQPQHF.

This clonotype showed up many times. J is TRBJ1-1 and V is TRBV28, with 8 positions matching TRBD1. The V segment lost 4 bases and the J segment 4 bases; nucleotides outside the gene matches: 8. Germline CDR1 is MDHEN and CDR2 is SYDVKM. The CDR3 totals 15 residues. CDR3 protein: CASSSTGEGTTEAFF. DNA of the CDR3: TGTGCCAGCAGTTCGACAGGGGAGGGGACCACTGAAGCTTTCTTT.

This clonotype occurred many times. This chain links TRBV7-6 with TRBJ1-1; 7 nucleotides line up with TRBD1. Germline V lookup: CDR1 SGHVS, CDR2 FNYEAQ. The CDR3 contains 15 residues. V was pared by 5 bases and J by 3 bases, with 9 bases of the junction left unmatched. CDR3 in amino acids: CASSPLTGLDTEAFF. The DNA for the CDR3 is TGTGCCAGCAGCCCGTTGACAGGGCTGGACACTGAAGCTTTCTTT.